The 25 T cell receptor beta chains below were found in one sample sequenced in a study of blood T cell repertoires in COVID-19. TCRdb keeps only in-frame clones here, not all; method: immunoSEQ multiplex PCR. The profile shows around 70,000 clones, approximately 78% of them singletons. The sequenced material came from peripheral blood. The receptors come from a woman of 80 years or more with active or convalescent COVID-19.

The V and J genes are TRBV7-3 and TRBJ2-3; D perhaps matches TRBD1 (5 bases). CDR1 and CDR2 (germline): SGHTA, FQGTGA. The V end was cut by 6 bases, the J end by 0 bases, with 16 bases between. This CDR3 is 16 amino acids long. The CDR3 coding sequence is TGTGCCAGCAGTCGCCAGGGCACTTCTAGCACAGATACGCAGTATTTT. Translation: CASSRQGTSSTDTQYF.

With respect to this clone: The same CDR3 also results from other DNA sequences found in this sample. The chain carries TRBV7-9 and TRBJ1-6, with 10 positions matching TRBD1. The CDR3 loop spans 16 amino acids. V dropped 5 bases and J dropped 4; count of bases not matched to a gene: 5. CDR1 is SEHNR, CDR2 FQNEAQ, per germline (reference sequence). The DNA for the CDR3 is TGTGCCAGCAGCCTGGGACAGGGGTTTTATAATTCACCCCTCCACTTT. Translating gives CASSLGQGFYNSPLHF.

There are a few counts of this clone. The DNA of the CDR3 is TGTGCCAGCAGTCCGCGAGGGGGGGGCGAAGCTTTCTTT. Its translation is CASSPRGGGEAFF. The chain joins TRBV6-6 to TRBJ1-1, with a weak D call TRBD1 (6 bases). Trimming cost V 5 bases and J 8 bases, with 15 bases left between them. The CDR3 is 13 amino acids. Per germline, CDR1 MNHNY and CDR2 SVGAGI (reference sequence).

The chain is built from TRBV7-2 and TRBJ1-1; the D is unclear. The CDR3 is 14 residues long. Trimming removed 3 bases from V and 0 bases from J, with 8 bases in between. The germline V gene has CDR1 SGHTA and CDR2 FQGNSA. The CDR3 sequence: CASSFTGVNTEAFF. CDR3 DNA: TGTGCCAGCAGCTTCACCGGGGTGAACACTGAAGCTTTCTTT.

The chain uses TRBV6-5 and TRBJ2-3; 7 nucleotides match TRBD1. With 5 bases clipped from V and 4 bases from J, the junction kept 3 bases outside the gene matches. There are 13 residues in the CDR3. The germline gives CDR1 MNHEY, CDR2 SVGAGI. CDR3 DNA sequence: TGTGCCAGCAGTCGACAGGGATCAGATACGCAGTATTTT. This translates into CASSRQGSDTQYF.

The J gene is TRBJ2-3, the V gene TRBV11-3; possible D gene TRBD2, 5 bases. Trimming stripped 5 bases from V and 0 bases from J, with 12 bases between. Germline CDR1 is SGHNT and CDR2 is YENEEA. The CDR3 consists of 15 residues. CDR3 loop: CASSQGRVSTDTQYF. The CDR3 DNA reads TGTGCCAGCAGCCAAGGGCGGGTTAGCACAGATACGCAGTATTTT.

The chain combines TRBV2 with TRBJ2-1; D gene ambiguous. Germline V gives CDR1 SNHLY, CDR2 FYNNEI. This CDR3 is built from 12 residues. With 6 bases removed from V and 4 bases from J, the gap between germline ends came to 7 bases. CDR3 residues: CASSKEYNEQFF. CDR3 sequence (DNA): TGTGCCAGCAGCAAGGAGTACAATGAGCAGTTCTTC.

The genes are TRBV2 and TRBJ2-3; 8 bases are a match to TRBD2. The germline CDR1 and CDR2 sequences are SNHLY and FYNNEI. The CDR3 has 15 amino acids. With V trimmed by 10 bases and J by 2 bases, 11 bases remained unmatched. The CDR3 reads CANTPHSGTTDTQYF. The CDR3 bases are TGTGCCAACACCCCCCATAGCGGGACCACAGATACGCAGTATTTT.

The chain joins TRBV28 to TRBJ2-2, with TRBD1 matching over 9 bases. The V and J ends lost 5 bases and 3 bases, in that order; junction bases with no gene match: 4. This CDR3 has 15 residues. The V gene's germline CDR1 is MDHEN and CDR2 SYDVKM. The CDR3 sequence is CASSTGGADTGELFF. The CDR3 nucleotides read TGTGCCAGCAGTACAGGGGGCGCCGACACCGGGGAGCTGTTTTTT.

CDR3 nucleotide sequence: TGTGCCAGCTCACCACCCCCAGGGGTCGAAGGCTACACCTTC. Translated, it gives CASSPPPGVEGYTF. The genes are TRBV18 and TRBJ1-2; perhaps TRBD1 as D (6 bases). The CDR3 extends over 14 amino acids. The germline CDR1 and CDR2 sequences are KGHSH and LQKENI. V was cut by 0 bases and J by 8 bases, with 13 bases left in between.

The chain combines TRBV4-1 with TRBJ2-5; 8 bases fit TRBD1. J was trimmed by 7 bases and V by 2 bases; bases with no gene match: 3. CDR3 length: 13 amino acids. Germline CDR1 MGHRA, CDR2 YSYEKL. CDR3: CASSQNTGGTQYF. The CDR3 region has the DNA TGCGCCAGCAGCCAAAACACAGGGGGGACCCAGTACTTC.

There are a few counts of this clone. The rearrangement joins TRBV7-2 to TRBJ2-7; 7 bases are shared with TRBD1. The CDR3 spans 13 residues. Per the germline V gene, CDR1 is SGHTA and CDR2 is FQGNSA. After removal of 4 bases from V and 0 bases from J, the junction contained 0 bases not matched to a gene. CDR3 sequence: CASSWDSSYEQYF. CDR3 in DNA: TGTGCCAGCAGCTGGGACAGCTCCTACGAGCAGTACTTC.

V is TRBV19 and J is TRBJ1-4; TRBD1 might be the D (5 bases). Trimming stripped 5 bases from V and 4 bases from J, with 14 bases between. The germline gives CDR1 LNHDA, CDR2 SQIVND (reference sequence). This CDR3 comprises 15 residues. CDR3 coding DNA: TGTGCCAGTAGTCCGGGGGGAGGCAATAATGAAAAACTGTTTTTT. Translated: CASSPGGGNNEKLFF. Full variable domain (rest looked up from reference TRBV19 and TRBJ1-4): DGGITQSPKYLFRKEGQNVTLSCEQNLNHDAMYWYRQDPGQGLRLIYYSQIVNDFQKGDIAEGYSVSREKKESFPLTVTSAQKNPTAFYLCASSPGGGNNEKLFFGSGTQLSVL.

The sample holds one count of this clone. The rearrangement links TRBV19 to TRBJ2-5; D remains ambiguous. Deletions cut 5 bases from V and 0 bases from J, with 7 bases between. Per the germline V gene, CDR1 is LNHDA and CDR2 is SQIVND (reference sequence). The CDR3 contains 13 residues. For the CDR3, the DNA is TGTGCCAGTAGTTCTAGGAACCAAGAGACCCAGTACTTC. This encodes CASSSRNQETQYF. The whole variable domain, filled in from reference TRBV19 and TRBJ2-5, reads DGGITQSPKYLFRKEGQNVTLSCEQNLNHDAMYWYRQDPGQGLRLIYYSQIVNDFQKGDIAEGYSVSREKKESFPLTVTSAQKNPTAFYLCASSSRNQETQYFGPGTRLLVL.

Here the CDR3 reads CASSYLGVQETQYF. As DNA, the CDR3 is TGTGCCAGCAGTTATCTGGGCGTCCAAGAGACCCAGTACTTC. V usage is TRBV6-5 and J usage is TRBJ2-5, with D uncertain. Trimming cost V 3 bases and J 1 base, with 9 bases left between them. The CDR3 covers 14 residues. Germline assignment: CDR1 MNHEY and CDR2 SVGAGI.

A note on this clone: Germline is not matched at one junction end, which may reflect a read error. This chain joins TRBV7-7 and TRBJ1-4; D possibly corresponds to TRBD1 (5 bases). This CDR3 is built from 15 residues. Germline CDR1 SSHAT, CDR2 FNYEAQ (reference sequence). The CDR3 here is CASSHTRANNEKLFF. CDR3 DNA sequence: TGTGCTAGCAGCCATACCAGGGCTAATAATGAAAAACTGTTTTTT.

The gene calls are TRBV21-1 and TRBJ1-2; whether TRBD1, the table's D call, matches the DNA was not checked. TRBV21-1 is a known pseudogene. This CDR3 has 15 residues. The CDR3: CASSKVDRVNYGYTF. The DNA for the CDR3 is TGTGCCAGCAGCAAAGTCGACAGAGTCAACTATGGCTACACCTTC.

The V call is TRBV30, the J call TRBJ2-1; tentatively, D is TRBD1 (5 bases). Between the trimmed V and J ends, which lost 3 bases and 3 bases, there was a span of 15 bases. CDR1 is GTSNPN and CDR2 is SVGIG in the germline V gene (reference sequence). The CDR3 loop spans 15 amino acids. The CDR3 reads CAWRSDKGYYNEQFF. The CDR3 DNA reads TGTGCCTGGAGGTCGGACAAGGGCTACTACAATGAGCAGTTCTTC. The full variable domain, in which reference TRBV30 and TRBJ2-1 provide the parts outside the CDR3, is SQTIHQWPATLVQPVGSPLSLECTVEGTSNPNLYWYRQAAGRGLQLLFYSVGIGQISSEVPQNLSASRPQDRQFILSSKKLLLSDSGFYLCAWRSDKGYYNEQFFGPGTRLTVL.

The chain recombines TRBV12-3 or TRBV12-4 with TRBJ1-2, with D perhaps matching TRBD1 (6 bases). Between the trimmed V and J ends, which lost 4 bases and 8 bases, there was a span of 14 bases. The CDR3 contains 13 residues. The CDR3 protein is CASSSQGTRGYTF. The CDR3, as DNA: TGTGCCAGCAGTTCCCAGGGGACGCGCGGCTACACCTTC.

This clone was observed once. V and J are TRBV28 and TRBJ2-7, with a weak D call TRBD1 (6 bases). Germline lookup yields CDR1 MDHEN and CDR2 SYDVKM. The CDR3 loop spans 14 amino acids. The ends were cut back, 7 bases at V and 2 bases at J, with 15 bases in the middle. The CDR3 coding sequence is TGTGCCAGCACCTTCCACAGGGAGACCTACGAGCAGTACTTC. It specifies CASTFHRETYEQYF.

This clone occurred once. The chain is built from TRBV7-2 and TRBJ2-5; 9 bases are a match to TRBD1. This CDR3 is 14 amino acids long. Germline trimming cut 5 bases from V and 5 bases from J; bases unmatched to any gene: 6. Per the germline V gene, CDR1 is SGHTA and CDR2 is FQGNSA. CDR3 DNA sequence: TGTGCCAGCAGCCCCGGGACAGGGTTTGAGACCCAGTACTTC. Residues: CASSPGTGFETQYF.

The genes are TRBV9 and TRBJ1-4; 11 bases fit TRBD1. In germline, CDR1 is SGDLS, CDR2 YYNGEE. The CDR3 extends over 17 amino acids. Unmatched junction bases numbered 8, after V lost 0 bases and J lost 7 bases. The CDR3 spells CASSVDGTGGRGEKLFF. The CDR3 bases are TGTGCCAGCAGCGTAGATGGGACAGGGGGGAGAGGTGAAAAACTGTTTTTT.

The gene calls are TRBV7-8 and TRBJ2-7; D is possibly TRBD2 (6 bases). Germline V gives CDR1 SGHVS, CDR2 FQNEAQ. There are 16 residues in the CDR3. V was cut by 1 base and J by 4 bases, with 17 bases left in between. The CDR3 protein is CASSLEVSTGDYEQYF. CDR3 bases: TGTGCCAGCAGCTTAGAGGTAAGTACGGGGGATTACGAGCAGTACTTC. The variable domain in full, with the rest retrieved from reference TRBV7-8 and TRBJ2-7, is GAGVSQSPRYKVAKRGQDVALRCDPISGHVSLFWYQQALGQGPEFLTYFQNEAQLDKSGLPSDRFFAERPEGSVSTLKIQRTQQEDSAVYLCASSLEVSTGDYEQYFGPGTRLTVT.

The rearrangement joins TRBV6-6 to TRBJ2-1; no definite D call. This CDR3 spans 13 amino acids. Trimming took 7 bases from V and 2 from J, leaving 9 bases between them. Germline V gene data show CDR1 as MNHNY and CDR2 as SVGAGI (reference sequence). CDR3 nucleotides: TGTGCCAGCATTGGCAGTACCTACAATGAGCAGTTCTTC. It yields the protein CASIGSTYNEQFF.

This clone was counted between two and nine times. The V gene is TRBV9, the J gene TRBJ2-7; D is possibly TRBD2 (5 bases). This CDR3 spans 13 amino acids. V lost 2 bases and J lost 5, with 11 bases in between. Looked up from germline, CDR1 is SGDLS and CDR2 is YYNGEE. DNA for the CDR3: TGTGCCAGCAGCGTGAGGGTCGGCCACGAGCAGTACTTC. It translates to CASSVRVGHEQYF.